This T cell receptor beta chain stems from a study of blood T cell repertoires in COVID-19. Participants' reported clinical history set cohort assignment. Germline CDR1 reads SGHRS; CDR2 reads YFSETQ. V shed 2 bases and J shed 2 bases, with 9 bases lying between them. CDR3 size: 14 residues. Repertoires were generated with immunoSEQ multiplex PCR, while TCRdb's copy carries only in-frame clones and drops some. The sample lists around 200,000 clones; roughly 88% were seen once. The sequenced sample consisted of PBMCs or T cells enriched from blood (not recorded which). This rearrangement joins TRBV5-1 to TRBJ2-3, with D possibly being TRBD1 (5 bases). This sequence was found in a man aged 40-49 years with acute COVID-19. In DNA, the CDR3 is TGCGCCAGCAGCTTAGGACAACCCACAGATACGCAGTATTTT. Protein: CASSLGQPTDTQYF. Filled out from reference TRBV5-1 and TRBJ2-3, the complete variable domain reads KAGVTQTPRYLIKTRGQQVTLSCSPISGHRSVSWYQQTPGQGLQFLFEYFSETQRNKGNFPGRFSGRQFSNSRSEMNVSTLELGDSALYLCASSLGQPTDTQYFGPGTRLTVL.